This T cell receptor (beta chain) was identified in a study of shared clonotypes between healthy human individuals. Study-wide points: Specimens sampled were limited to blood, with tissue repertoires likely differing. At large depth, rarefaction still showed sorted-subset sequencing to be incomplete. Represented genetic and exposure-history diversity was restricted by having few donors.

Assay used: immunoSEQ multiplex PCR; TCRdb lists only in-frame clones, some missing. The profile shows around 350,000 clones, 73% of them singletons. Subsets obtained from CD4+ cells comprised CD45RA+ naive and CD45RA-negative memory cells. A note on this clone: Its antigen is undetermined.

The CDR3 has 18 residues. V lost 6 bases to trimming and J lost 1 base; unmatched junction nucleotides: 8. The germline V gene encodes CDR1 LNHDA and CDR2 SQIVND (reference sequence). The genes are TRBV19 and TRBJ2-2; TRBD2 aligns across 13 bases. The TCR originated in a man under 40 in good health. Sequenced material: memory CD4+ T cells sorted from blood. The subset denotes: CD45RA-negative fraction. CDR3 sequence reads: CASRQRTSGSLNTGELFF. The CDR3 DNA reads as TGTGCCAGTAGACAGCGGACTAGCGGGAGTTTGAACACCGGGGAGCTGTTTTTT.